The clone carrying this T cell receptor (beta chain) was seen at least ten times. Its antigen is undetermined. What was amplified from RNA transcripts were TCR beta CDR3 regions. HTBI primers were the set used in a first-round RT-PCR of the TCR CDR3. One entry per CDR3 protein, called by TCRdb with MiXCR from the multiplex PCR reads. There are over 250,000 distinct CDR3 sequences in the sample; around 25% occur only once, and 20% to 30% lies in the top ten. This specimen comes from a study of T cells in Graves' hyperthyroidism and ophthalmopathy. About the research overall: The blood sample was taken at first diagnosis, before treatment began. Study observations and caveats: The model anticipated ophthalmopathy a median about six months pre-onset.

Patients aged 18 to 65 with hyperthyroidism were newly diagnosed, with duration under 2 months. Progressors' blood was drawn at hyperthyroidism diagnosis, before ophthalmopathy symptoms. Germline V gives CDR1 LGHNT, CDR2 FRNRAP. The CDR3 runs to 14 residues. The V segment lost 3 bases and the J segment 4 bases; nucleotides outside the gene matches: 6. The receptor was derived from a man aged 40-50 years with Graves' hyperthyroidism that later progressed to Graves' ophthalmopathy. The chain uses TRBV12-5 and TRBJ2-7; 7 nucleotides align to TRBD2. Sequences were obtained from blood. The CDR3 nucleotides are TGTGCTAGTGGTTTCGGCGGGAGTTCGTACGAGCAGTACTTC. This gives the protein CASGFGGSSYEQYF.